The next 4 T cell receptor beta chains were all read from a single sample in a study of T-cell memory formation after mild COVID-19. TCRdb recomputed calls from the 5' RACE reads with MiXCR, one row per CDR3 protein. The table includes around 320,000 distinct CDR3 sequences, 14% detected once. Sequencing was done on a sample of PBMCs or a T cell subset sorted from them (not recorded which). Every receptor here comes from a man aged 18 to 30 who had mild COVID-19 (a few samples of this study predate the infection). Cell type and time point are not known.

This clonotype was recorded a few times. This chain connects TRBV20-1 to TRBJ1-1; D remains ambiguous. V lost 1 base and J lost 3, with 3 bases in between. The V gene's germline CDR1 is DFQATT and CDR2 SNEGSKA (reference sequence). This CDR3 is 11 amino acids long. CDR3 in amino acids: CSARGDTEAFF. CDR3 bases: TGCAGTGCTAGAGGGGACACTGAAGCTTTCTTT.

This rearrangement joins TRBV12-3 or TRBV12-4 to TRBJ2-1; TRBD1 agrees at 7 bases. This CDR3 is 14 amino acids long. The V gene end was trimmed by 7 bases and the J gene end by 7 bases; junction bases not matched to a gene: 10. The CDR3 protein is CASTPDRVWNEQFF. In DNA form, the CDR3 reads TGTGCCAGCACCCCAGACAGGGTCTGGAATGAGCAGTTCTTC.

The V gene is TRBV14, the J gene TRBJ2-2, with TRBD1 as a possible D gene (6 bases). The V end was cut by 1 base, the J end by 4 bases, with 7 bases between. This CDR3 comprises 14 residues. Germline values: CDR1 SGHDN, CDR2 FVKESK. For the CDR3, the DNA is TGTGCCAGCAGCCAAGCCAGGGGCACCGGGGAGCTGTTTTTT. This codes for CASSQARGTGELFF.

The chain's CDR3 is CASSSGASGDEQFF. The CDR3 nucleotides are TGTGCCAGCAGCTCCGGGGCTAGCGGCGATGAGCAGTTCTTC. The chain couples TRBV7-2 to TRBJ2-1; 7 bases map to TRBD2. Germline trimming cut 4 bases from V and 8 bases from J; bases unmatched to any gene: 8. Per the germline V gene, CDR1 is SGHTA and CDR2 is FQGNSA. The CDR3 has 14 amino acids.